This is a list of T cell receptor beta chains from one sample in a study of lymphopenia after photon versus proton radiotherapy. Profiling relied on immunoSEQ multiplex PCR, and the TCRdb table lists in-frame clones only, not all of them. The sample has 75,000 or so clones, about four fifths seen once. The material sequenced was peripheral blood, taken from a patient treated with proton-based radiotherapy. The receptors come from a man in his sixties with pancreatic cancer. The CDR3 runs from the conserved cysteine through the conserved F or W. D genes are given only for firm matches. Clone sizes are given selectively: once, few, many, or a class where the clone is expanded.

NA,TRBJ2-5,TRBV18,TRBD2,TGTGCCAGCTCACCCCTAGCGGGAGGATTCCAAGAGACCCAGTACTTC,CASSPLAGGFQETQYF
NA,TRBJ2-2,TRBV9,NA,TGTGCCAGCAGCGTAGCTTCGGGGGCCCCGAACACCGGGGAGCTGTTTTTT,CASSVASGAPNTGELFF
NA,TRBJ2-7,TRBV28,NA,TGTGCCAGCACTCTTCGGACATATCCCACCTACGAGCAGTACTTC,CASTLRTYPTYEQYF
NA,TRBJ2-2,TRBV7-3,NA,TGTGCCAGCAGCTTAACTGGTAGCGAAACCGGGGAGCTGTTTTTT,CASSLTGSETGELFF
once,TRBJ2-6,TRBV19,NA,TGTGCCAGTAGCACTCAAACGGGGGTCCTGACTTTC,CASSTQTGVLTF
NA,TRBJ2-1,TRBV27,TRBD2,TGTGCCAGCATCAAAACCTCACGGACTAGCGGGGCAAGCTCCTACAATGAGCAGTTCTTC,CASIKTSRTSGASSYNEQFF
NA,TRBJ2-1,TRBV5-1,TRBD1,TGCGCCAGCAGCTTGTTTACAGGGGGTATCTCCTACAATGAGCAGTTCTTC,CASSLFTGGISYNEQFF
NA,TRBJ2-1,TRBV10-3,TRBD2,TGTGCCATTCGAGCGGGAGACCTTAATAATGAGCAGTTCTTC,CAIRAGDLNNEQFF
NA,TRBJ2-1,TRBV15,NA,TGTGCCACCAGCAGAGATTCACCAGCGCTTAATGAGCAGTTCTTC,CATSRDSPALNEQFF
once,TRBJ1-2,TRBV9,NA,TGTGCCAGCAGCGTAGCCACTACAGGGTGGAGCACCTATGGCTACACCTTC,CASSVATTGWSTYGYTF
once,TRBJ1-6,TRBV14,NA,TGTGCCAGCAGCCAAGATTTAAATTCACCCCTCCACTTT,CASSQDLNSPLHF
NA,TRBJ2-3,TRBV2,NA,TGTGCCAGCAGGAACGACAGGGAGGTCACAGATACGCAGTATTTT,CASRNDREVTDTQYF
NA,TRBJ2-2,TRBV5-4,TRBD2,TGTGCCAGCAGCTCTAGCGGGAGGGACACCGGGGAGCTGTTTTTT,CASSSSGRDTGELFF
few,TRBJ2-3,TRBV9,NA,TGTGCCAGCAGCGTAGTGGGGGAAACGGATACGCAGTATTTT,CASSVVGETDTQYF
NA,TRBJ1-2,TRBV5-1,NA,TGCGCCAGCAGCCTACAAAGCAACTATGGCTACACCTTC,CASSLQSNYGYTF